One TCR beta chain is described in this entry. Antigen unknown. The table came from immunoSEQ multiplex PCR; TCRdb's copy has only in-frame clones and leaves some out. The sample lists approximately 82,000 clones, approximately 85% seen once, with less than 2.5% in the top ten. The record originates from a study of OX40 agonist ivuxolimab in advanced cancers. Germline CDR1 and CDR2: MDHEN and SYDVKM. The CDR3 covers 15 residues. The V and J ends lost 4 bases and 1 base, in that order; junction bases with no gene match: 4. Study-wide findings and caveats: Among the lowest levels of clonal expansion were found in partial responders at 0.1-3.0 mg/kg.

The sample in question was CD4+ or CD8+ T cells sorted from blood, obtained in a trial of the OX40 agonist ivuxolimab. The source is an adult with an advanced solid tumor such as melanoma, head and neck, liver or kidney cancer. The gene calls are TRBV28 and TRBJ2-7, with TRBD1 matching 10 bases. The CDR3 protein is CASSSRTGGSYEQYF. For the CDR3, the DNA is TGTGCCAGCAGTTCAAGGACAGGGGGTTCCTACGAGCAGTACTTC. Using reference TRBV28 and TRBJ2-7 for the parts outside the CDR3, the full variable domain is DVKVTQSSRYLVKRTGEKVFLECVQDMDHENMFWYRQDPGLGLRLIYFSYDVKMKEKGDIPEGYSVSREKKERFSLILESASTNQTSMYLCASSSRTGGSYEQYFGPGTRLTVT.